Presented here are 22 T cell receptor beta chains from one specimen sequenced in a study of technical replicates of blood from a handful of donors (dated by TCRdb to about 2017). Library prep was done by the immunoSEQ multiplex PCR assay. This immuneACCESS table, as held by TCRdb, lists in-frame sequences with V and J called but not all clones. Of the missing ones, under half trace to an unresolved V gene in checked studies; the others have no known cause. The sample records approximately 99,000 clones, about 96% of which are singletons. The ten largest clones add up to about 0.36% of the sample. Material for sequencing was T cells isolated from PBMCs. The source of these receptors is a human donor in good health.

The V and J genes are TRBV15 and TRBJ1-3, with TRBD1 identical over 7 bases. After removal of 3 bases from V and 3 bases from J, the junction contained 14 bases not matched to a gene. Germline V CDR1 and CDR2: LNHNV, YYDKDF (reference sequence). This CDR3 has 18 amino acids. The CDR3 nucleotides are TGTGCCACCAGCAGTCCGTACGAGGGGGCTGTCGATGGAAACACCATATATTTT. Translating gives CATSSPYEGAVDGNTIYF. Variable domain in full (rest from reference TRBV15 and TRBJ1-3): DAMVIQNPRYQVTQFGKPVTLSCSQTLNHNVMYWYQQKSSQAPKLLFHYYDKDFNNEADTPDNFQSRRPNTSFCFLDIRSPGLGDTAMYLCATSSPYEGAVDGNTIYFGEGSWLTVV.

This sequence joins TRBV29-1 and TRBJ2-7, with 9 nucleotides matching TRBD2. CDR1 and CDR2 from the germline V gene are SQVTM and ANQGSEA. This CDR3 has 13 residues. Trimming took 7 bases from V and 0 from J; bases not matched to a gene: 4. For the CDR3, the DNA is TGCAGCGCAAGGACTAGCGACTCCTACGAGCAGTACTTC. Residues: CSARTSDSYEQYF.

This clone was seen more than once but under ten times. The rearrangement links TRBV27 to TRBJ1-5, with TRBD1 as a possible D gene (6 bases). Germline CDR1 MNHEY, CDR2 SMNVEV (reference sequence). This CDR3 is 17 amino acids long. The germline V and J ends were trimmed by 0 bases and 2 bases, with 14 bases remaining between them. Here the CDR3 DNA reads TGTGCCAGCAGTTTATCTCCAGGGGAAATGGGCAATCAGCCCCAGCATTTT. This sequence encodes CASSLSPGEMGNQPQHF.

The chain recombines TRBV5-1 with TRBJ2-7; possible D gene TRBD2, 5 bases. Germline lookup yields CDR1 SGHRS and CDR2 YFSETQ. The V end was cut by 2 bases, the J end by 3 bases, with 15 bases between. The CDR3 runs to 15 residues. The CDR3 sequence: CASSLDSQDFYEQYF. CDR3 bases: TGCGCCAGCAGCTTAGATTCTCAGGACTTCTACGAGCAGTACTTC.

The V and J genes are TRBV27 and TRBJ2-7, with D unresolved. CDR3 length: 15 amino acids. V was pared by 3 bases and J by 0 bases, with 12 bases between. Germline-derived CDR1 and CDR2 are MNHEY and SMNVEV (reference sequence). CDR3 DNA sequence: TGTGCCAGCAGTTTTTCCCCCCTGAGCTCCTACGAGCAGTACTTC. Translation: CASSFSPLSSYEQYF.

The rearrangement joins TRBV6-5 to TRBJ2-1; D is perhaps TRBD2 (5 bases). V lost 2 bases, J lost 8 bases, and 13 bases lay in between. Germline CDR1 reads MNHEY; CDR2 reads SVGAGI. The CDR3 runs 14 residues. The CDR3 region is CASSYGLAWDEQFF. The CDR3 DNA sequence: TGTGCCAGCAGTTACGGACTGGCCTGGGATGAGCAGTTCTTC.

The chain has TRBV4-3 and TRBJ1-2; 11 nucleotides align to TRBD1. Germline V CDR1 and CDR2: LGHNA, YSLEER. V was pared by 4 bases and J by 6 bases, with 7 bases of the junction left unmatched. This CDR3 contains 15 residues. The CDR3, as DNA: TGCGCCAGCAGCCGCCGGACAGGGGGCGCGGATGGCTACACCTTC. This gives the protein CASSRRTGGADGYTF.

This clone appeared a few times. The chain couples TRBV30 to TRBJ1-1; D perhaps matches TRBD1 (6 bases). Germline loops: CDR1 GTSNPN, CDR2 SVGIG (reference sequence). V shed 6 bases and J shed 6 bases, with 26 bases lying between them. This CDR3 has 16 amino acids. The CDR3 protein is CACSSPKPGAYPEAFF. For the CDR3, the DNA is TGTGCCTGTTCTTCCCCCAAGCCAGGGGCCTACCCTGAAGCTTTCTTT.

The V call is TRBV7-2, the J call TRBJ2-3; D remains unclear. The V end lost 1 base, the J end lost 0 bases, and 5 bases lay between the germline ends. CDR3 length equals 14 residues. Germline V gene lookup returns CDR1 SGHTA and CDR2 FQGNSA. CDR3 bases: TGTGCCAGCAGCTTAGATCCTAGCACAGATACGCAGTATTTT. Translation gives CASSLDPSTDTQYF.

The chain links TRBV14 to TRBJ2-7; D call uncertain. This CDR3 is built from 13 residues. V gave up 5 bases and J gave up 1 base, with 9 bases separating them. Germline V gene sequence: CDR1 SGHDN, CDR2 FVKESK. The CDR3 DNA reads TGTGCCAGCAGCACCTACTGGTCCTACGAGCAGTACTTC. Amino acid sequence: CASSTYWSYEQYF.

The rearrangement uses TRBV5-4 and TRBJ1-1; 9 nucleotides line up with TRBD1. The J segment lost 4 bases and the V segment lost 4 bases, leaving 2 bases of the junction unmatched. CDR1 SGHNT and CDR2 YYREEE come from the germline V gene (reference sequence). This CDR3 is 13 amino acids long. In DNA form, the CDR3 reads TGTGCCAGCAGCCTGGACAGGGGCACTGAAGCTTTCTTT. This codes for CASSLDRGTEAFF.

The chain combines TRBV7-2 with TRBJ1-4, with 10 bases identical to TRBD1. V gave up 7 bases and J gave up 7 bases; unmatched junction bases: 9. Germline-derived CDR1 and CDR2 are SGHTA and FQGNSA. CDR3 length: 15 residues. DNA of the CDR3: TGTGCCAGCACCTCCCATGACAGGGGGCTTGAAAAACTGTTTTTT. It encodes CASTSHDRGLEKLFF.

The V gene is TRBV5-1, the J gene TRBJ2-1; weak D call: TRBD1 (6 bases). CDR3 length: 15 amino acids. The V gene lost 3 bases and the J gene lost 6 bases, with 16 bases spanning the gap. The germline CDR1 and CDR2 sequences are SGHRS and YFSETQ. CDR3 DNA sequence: TGCGCCAGCAGCTCCTTAGGGGGAGACCTCAATGAGCAGTTCTTC. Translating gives CASSSLGGDLNEQFF.

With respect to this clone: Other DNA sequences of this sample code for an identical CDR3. The DNA for the CDR3 is TGTGCCAGTAGTATTGGAGAAAACACTGAAGCTTTCTTT. It specifies CASSIGENTEAFF. The V call is TRBV19, the J call TRBJ1-1; D is unresolved. V was cut by 3 bases and J by 2 bases, with 7 bases left in between. CDR1 and CDR2 from the germline V gene are LNHDA and SQIVND (reference sequence). This CDR3 spans 13 amino acids.

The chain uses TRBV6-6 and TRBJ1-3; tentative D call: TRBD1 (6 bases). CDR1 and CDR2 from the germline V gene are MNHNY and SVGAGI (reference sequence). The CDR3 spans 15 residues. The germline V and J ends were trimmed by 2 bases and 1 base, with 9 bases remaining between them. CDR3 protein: CASSYPDRSGNTIYF. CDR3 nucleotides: TGTGCCAGCAGTTACCCCGACAGGTCTGGAAACACCATATATTTT.

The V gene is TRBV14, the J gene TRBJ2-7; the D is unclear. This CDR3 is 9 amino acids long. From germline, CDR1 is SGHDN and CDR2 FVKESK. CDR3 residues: CVGRSWQYF. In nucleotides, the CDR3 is TGTGTTGGGCGCTCTTGGCAGTACTTC.

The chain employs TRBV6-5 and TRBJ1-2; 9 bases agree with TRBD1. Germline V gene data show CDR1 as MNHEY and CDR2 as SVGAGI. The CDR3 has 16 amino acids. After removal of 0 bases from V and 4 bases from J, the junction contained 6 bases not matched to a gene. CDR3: CASSYSTGGQVYGYTF. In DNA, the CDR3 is TGTGCCAGCAGTTACTCGACAGGGGGGCAGGTCTATGGCTACACCTTC.

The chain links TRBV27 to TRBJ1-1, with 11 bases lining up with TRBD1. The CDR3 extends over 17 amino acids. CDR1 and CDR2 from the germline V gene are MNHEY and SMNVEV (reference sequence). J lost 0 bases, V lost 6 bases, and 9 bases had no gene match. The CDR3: CASSPDRGRELNTEAFF. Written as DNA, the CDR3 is TGTGCCAGCAGCCCGGACAGGGGGCGAGAGTTGAACACTGAAGCTTTCTTT.

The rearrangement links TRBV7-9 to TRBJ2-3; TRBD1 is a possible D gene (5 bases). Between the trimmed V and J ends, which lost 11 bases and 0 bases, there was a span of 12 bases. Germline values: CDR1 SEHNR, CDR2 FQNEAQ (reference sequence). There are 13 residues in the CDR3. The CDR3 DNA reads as TGTGCCCCAGGGTTCGGGAGCACAGATACGCAGTATTTT. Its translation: CAPGFGSTDTQYF. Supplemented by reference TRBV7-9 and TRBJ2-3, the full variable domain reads DTGVSQNPRHKITKRGQNVTFRCDPISEHNRLYWYRQTLGQGPEFLTYFQNEAQLEKSRLLSDRFSAERPKGSFSTLEIQRTEQGDSAMYLCAPGFGSTDTQYFGPGTRLTVL.

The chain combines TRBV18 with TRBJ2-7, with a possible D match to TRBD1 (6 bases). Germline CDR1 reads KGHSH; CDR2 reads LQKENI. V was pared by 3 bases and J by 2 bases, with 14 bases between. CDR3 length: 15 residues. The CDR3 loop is CASSPSDRSPYEQYF. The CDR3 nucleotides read TGTGCCAGCTCACCTTCGGACAGATCCCCCTACGAGCAGTACTTC.

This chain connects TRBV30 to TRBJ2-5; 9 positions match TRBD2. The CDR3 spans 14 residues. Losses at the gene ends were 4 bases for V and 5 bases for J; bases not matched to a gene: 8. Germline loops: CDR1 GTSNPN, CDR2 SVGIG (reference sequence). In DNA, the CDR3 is TGTGCCTGGAATGGCGGGAGGGCCGTCGAGACCCAGTACTTC. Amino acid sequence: CAWNGGRAVETQYF.

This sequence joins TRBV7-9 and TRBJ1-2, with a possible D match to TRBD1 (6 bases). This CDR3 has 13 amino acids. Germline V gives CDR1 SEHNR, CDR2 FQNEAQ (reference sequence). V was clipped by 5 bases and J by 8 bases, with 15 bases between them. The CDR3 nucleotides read TGTGCCAGCAGCGTCGGGACATTGGGAGGCTACACCTTC. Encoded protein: CASSVGTLGGYTF.